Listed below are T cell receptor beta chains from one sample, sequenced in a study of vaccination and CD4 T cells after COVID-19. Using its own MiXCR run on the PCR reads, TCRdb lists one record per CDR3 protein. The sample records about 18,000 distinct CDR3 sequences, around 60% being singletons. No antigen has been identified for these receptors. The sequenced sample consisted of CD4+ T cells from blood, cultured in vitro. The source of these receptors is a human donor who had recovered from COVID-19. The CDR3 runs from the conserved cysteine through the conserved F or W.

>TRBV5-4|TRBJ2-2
CASSEQNTGELFF
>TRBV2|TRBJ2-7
CASSDLAGGLHEQYF
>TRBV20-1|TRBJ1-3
CSAREGTEGNTIYF
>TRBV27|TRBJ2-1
CASSLASGPSYNEQFF
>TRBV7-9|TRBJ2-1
CASRREVYNEQFF
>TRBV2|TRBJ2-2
CASTYEGPPTNTGELFF
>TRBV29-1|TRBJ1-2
CSVGTQTGILDGYTF
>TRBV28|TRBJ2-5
CASSLIGRGQETQYF
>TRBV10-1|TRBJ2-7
CASSAGTTGKAYEQYF
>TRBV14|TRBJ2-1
CASSYTGGNEQFF
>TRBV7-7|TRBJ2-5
CASSPSRAAYQETQYF
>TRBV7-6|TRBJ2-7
CASSLDSAGAAYEQYF
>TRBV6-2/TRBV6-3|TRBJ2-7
CASSWDRGALSYEQYF
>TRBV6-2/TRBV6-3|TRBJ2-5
CASSLPGASAFLGTQYF
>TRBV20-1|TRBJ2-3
CSAPPLRGTDTQYF
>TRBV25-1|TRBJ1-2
CASSELGVGNYGYTF
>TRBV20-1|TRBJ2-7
CSARGTSGVYEQYF
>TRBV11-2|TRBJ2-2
CASSSLTGYGELFF
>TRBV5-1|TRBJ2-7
CASSLAKDGLAVYEQYF
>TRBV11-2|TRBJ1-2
CASSLDRGYGYTF
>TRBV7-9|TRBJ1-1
CASSDGTEAFF
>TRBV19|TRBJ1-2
CASSYAGVNGYTF
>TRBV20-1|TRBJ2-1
CSPDGQTSSYNEQFF
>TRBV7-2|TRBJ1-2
CASSLRQGAGGYGYTF
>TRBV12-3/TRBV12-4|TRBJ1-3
CASSLGQSLSSSGNTIYF
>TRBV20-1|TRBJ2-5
CSARDFQVLETQYF
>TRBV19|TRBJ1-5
CASSISTGGPQHF
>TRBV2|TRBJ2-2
CASKRTENTGELFF
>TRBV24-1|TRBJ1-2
CATSNGVEYGYTF
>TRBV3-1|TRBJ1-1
CASSQGVNTEAFF
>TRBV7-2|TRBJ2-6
CASSVNSGANVLTF
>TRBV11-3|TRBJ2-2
CASSLVPTGELFF
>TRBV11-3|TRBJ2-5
CASSLVGLTGTRGETQYF
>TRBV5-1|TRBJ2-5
CASSLGGVQETQYF
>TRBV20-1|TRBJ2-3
CSAPSFTTDTQYF
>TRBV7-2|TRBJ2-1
CASSPYWGMGNEQFF
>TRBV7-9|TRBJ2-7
CASSFPRDYTYEQYF
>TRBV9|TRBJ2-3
CASSWGPALTDTQYF
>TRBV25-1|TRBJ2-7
CASSLQGRTYEQYF
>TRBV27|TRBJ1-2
CASSLQGTYGYTF
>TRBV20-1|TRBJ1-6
CSAKMTVGDSPLRF
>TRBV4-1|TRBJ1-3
CASSPVNRDGNTIYF
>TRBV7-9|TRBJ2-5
CASSEAGTSGGEETQYF
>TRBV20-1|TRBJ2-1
CSADLAGGYNEQFF
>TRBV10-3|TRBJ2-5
CAISESTVIETQYF